These T cell receptor beta chains were read from a single sample in a study of T cells in Graves' hyperthyroidism and ophthalmopathy. From the multiplex PCR reads, TCRdb called clonotypes with MiXCR, one entry per CDR3 protein. Among nearly 600,000 distinct CDR3 sequences listed, approximately 15% were seen once. The sequenced sample consisted of blood. The receptors stem from a woman younger than 30 with Graves' ophthalmopathy. Each CDR3 is given with its conserved first and last residue. The order of the fields is V gene, J gene, CDR3 protein.

>TRBV11-3|TRBJ2-5
CASTREGRETQYF
>TRBV2|TRBJ2-7
CATTGAYEQYF
>TRBV12-3/TRBV12-4|TRBJ1-1
CASSPWGVLSTEAFF
>TRBV28|TRBJ1-5
CASSRVSGEGQPQHF
>TRBV6-1|TRBJ2-7
CASSGGGAGNYEQYF
>TRBV5-1|TRBJ1-1
CASSSRGANTEAFF
>TRBV5-6|TRBJ2-5
CASSSRQIFQETQYF
>TRBV6-2/TRBV6-3|TRBJ2-7
CASSYWAAADYEQYF
>TRBV2|TRBJ2-2
CASDRSVTGELFF
>TRBV4-2|TRBJ2-5
CASSQVIAGGVKETQYF
>TRBV9|TRBJ1-2
CASSPTQFTYGYTF
>TRBV4-1|TRBJ1-1
CASSHPWGGRNTEAFF
>TRBV20-1|TRBJ2-1
CSASMGPNYNEQFF
>TRBV28|TRBJ1-5
CASSQNIGLAEGSNQPQHF
>TRBV11-1|TRBJ2-1
CASSTWTSGRGYNEQFF
>TRBV12-3/TRBV12-4|TRBJ2-4
CASSSQGGAKNIQYF
>TRBV27|TRBJ2-1
CASSLVRLYNEQFF
>TRBV20-1|TRBJ1-5
CSASRPLAGVGDQPQHF
>TRBV2|TRBJ2-5
CASSRTGSPGETQYF
>TRBV7-9|TRBJ2-7
CASSSARDRRYEQYF
>TRBV5-8|TRBJ2-1
CASSYRQGTVNEQFF
>TRBV11-2|TRBJ2-3
CASSFSSGFSTDTQYF
>TRBV7-2|TRBJ1-2
CASSLGGQAGEDYGYTF
>TRBV27|TRBJ1-1
CASSSPLQGSNTEAFF
>TRBV30|TRBJ2-2
CAWTPMRQLAGQTGELFF
>TRBV30|TRBJ2-3
CAWSVIRPLLEDTQYF
>TRBV28|TRBJ2-3
CASSPGMGGYSTDTQYF
>TRBV2|TRBJ2-2
CASSSQQFGELFF